The 9 T cell receptor beta chains presented below share a single source sample, sequenced in a study of shared clonotypes between healthy human individuals (dated by TCRdb to 2018 to 2020). Library method: the immunoSEQ multiplex PCR assay. Not all clones reach the TCRdb copy of this immuneACCESS table, which keeps in-frame sequences only. Checked studies attribute under half of the gap to unresolved V genes and leave the rest unexplained. This sample comprises roughly 2,500,000 clones, 90% to 95% of them detected only once. The biggest ten clones account for 0.35% to 0.45% of the sample. The sample consisted of naive CD4+ T cells from PBMCs. The sample's cell subset or site label, in plain terms: CD45RA+ positively selected. The receptor source for this set is a man aged 18 to 29 in good health. Some clones in this sample may be carry-over from other donors' samples.

This clone was seen just once. The chain carries TRBV4-1 and TRBJ2-7; possible D gene TRBD2, 6 bases. Germline values: CDR1 MGHRA, CDR2 YSYEKL. The CDR3 covers 14 residues. The V end was cut by 4 bases, the J end by 0 bases, with 10 bases between. The CDR3 loop is CASSPGLYSYEQYF. CDR3 coding DNA: TGCGCCAGCAGCCCGGGACTTTACTCCTACGAGCAGTACTTC.

The DNA for the CDR3 is TGTGCCAGCAGCCTAGGGACAGGGGGATTAGAGAACTATGGCTACACCTTC. It yields the protein CASSLGTGGLENYGYTF. This chain joins TRBV5-4 and TRBJ1-2; 11 bases are shared with TRBD1. Germline V gene lookup returns CDR1 SGHNT and CDR2 YYREEE (reference sequence). V dropped 4 bases and J dropped 2; count of bases not matched to a gene: 10. The CDR3 totals 17 residues.

The CDR3 bases are TGTGCCAGCAGTCCCCCGTACCGGGGCCAAGAGACCCAGTACTTC. Translation gives CASSPPYRGQETQYF. The chain combines TRBV6-6 with TRBJ2-5, with D tentatively TRBD2 (5 bases). CDR1 MNHNY and CDR2 SVGAGI come from the germline V gene (reference sequence). The CDR3 is 15 residues long. Trimming removed 5 bases at V and 1 base at J, with 14 bases between.

V is TRBV9 and J is TRBJ1-5; D is perhaps TRBD1 (6 bases). The CDR3 loop spans 16 amino acids. From germline, CDR1 is SGDLS and CDR2 YYNGEE. V was cut by 4 bases and J by 0 bases, with 14 bases left in between. As DNA, the CDR3 is TGTGCCAGCAGCCCAAGAGGACAGTATAGCAATCAGCCCCAGCATTTT. It is translated as CASSPRGQYSNQPQHF.

This clone has just one count. V and J are TRBV5-4 and TRBJ2-5; D remains ambiguous. V was shortened by 0 bases and J by 3 bases, with 12 bases between the two germline ends. The CDR3 runs to 15 residues. CDR1 and CDR2 (germline): SGHNT, YYREEE (reference sequence). CDR3 sequence (DNA): TGTGCCAGCAGCTTGGCCAATCAAGAAGAAGAGACCCAGTACTTC. Translated, it gives CASSLANQEEETQYF. The variable domain in full, completed from reference TRBV5-4 and TRBJ2-5, reads ETGVTQSPTHLIKTRGQQVTLRCSSQSGHNTVSWYQQALGQGPQFIFQYYREEENGRGNFPPRFSGLQFPNYSSELNVNALELDDSALYLCASSLANQEEETQYFGPGTRLLVL.

The chain uses TRBV28 and TRBJ2-7; D is ambiguous. Trimming stripped 6 bases from V and 2 bases from J, with 17 bases between. Germline CDR1 MDHEN, CDR2 SYDVKM. The CDR3 is made up of 15 amino acids. This chain's CDR3 is CASRTVYSAPYEQYF. The CDR3 coding sequence is TGTGCCAGCAGAACCGTCTATTCTGCCCCCTACGAGCAGTACTTC.

The chain carries TRBV6-5 and TRBJ2-7; 8 positions agree with TRBD1. The CDR3 is 14 amino acids. After removal of 7 bases from V and 7 bases from J, the junction contained 12 bases not matched to a gene. Germline lookup yields CDR1 MNHEY and CDR2 SVGAGI. The CDR3 loop is CASTPPGQGREQYF. CDR3 sequence (DNA): TGTGCCAGCACCCCACCCGGACAGGGCAGAGAGCAGTACTTC.

As concerns this clone: This specimen includes other DNA sequences encoding the same CDR3. This sequence joins TRBV9 and TRBJ2-2; 10 bases match TRBD2. The V gene's germline CDR1 is SGDLS and CDR2 YYNGEE. The CDR3 runs 15 residues. V lost 0 bases to trimming and J lost 4 bases; unmatched junction nucleotides: 0. CDR3 protein: CASSVVAGGTGELFF. The DNA of the CDR3 is TGTGCCAGCAGCGTAGTAGCGGGAGGCACCGGGGAGCTGTTTTTT.

V gene TRBV7-2 combines with J gene TRBJ2-7; tentative D call: TRBD1 (5 bases). Germline-derived CDR1 and CDR2 are SGHTA and FQGNSA. Trimming stripped 5 bases from V and 0 bases from J, with 17 bases between. The CDR3 has 16 amino acids. The CDR3 spells CASSRKGLPSSYEQYF. In nucleotides, the CDR3 is TGTGCCAGCAGCCGCAAGGGGCTTCCGAGCTCCTACGAGCAGTACTTC.